Each of the 25 T cell receptor beta chains below was sequenced from the same sample in a study of cytomegalovirus exposure and HLA in healthy donors. PCR amplification relied on 60 Vbeta primers (plus 13 Jbeta primers). Here immunoSEQ multiplex PCR was the method, and the copy in TCRdb shows in-frame clones only, minus some. Of roughly 97,000 clones listed, about a tenth are singletons. Sequencing was done on a sample of PBMCs. These receptors all come from a man aged 35 to 55 in good health and CMV-seropositive.

Only a few counts were recorded for this clone. This rearrangement joins TRBV6-1 to TRBJ1-5, with TRBD1 matching 7 bases. The junction had 5 bases not matched to a gene; V was cut back by 6 bases and J by 3 bases. Looked up from germline, CDR1 is MNHNS and CDR2 is SASEGT. This CDR3 is built from 14 residues. CDR3 coding DNA: TGTGCCAGCAGGGGGGGACAGCCCAATCAGCCCCAGCATTTT. This codes for CASRGGQPNQPQHF.

This clone was detected a few times. The genes are TRBV7-2 and TRBJ2-5; the D gene is possibly TRBD2 (5 bases). Trimming left V 6 bases short and J 5 bases short, with 13 bases between. From germline, CDR1 is SGHTA and CDR2 FQGNSA. The CDR3 consists of 13 residues. CDR3 in amino acids: CASRKALGETQYF. CDR3 DNA sequence: TGTGCCAGCAGAAAAGCACTAGGGGAGACCCAGTACTTC.

Only a few counts were recorded for this clone. V is TRBV28 and J is TRBJ2-7, with 14 bases that match TRBD2. The CDR3 has 22 amino acids. With 7 bases clipped from V and 3 bases from J, the junction kept 26 bases outside the gene matches. Per germline, CDR1 MDHEN and CDR2 SYDVKM. CDR3 nucleotide sequence: TGTGCCAGCAAAGGCGTCCGCCCCGAACGCAACGGGACTAGCGGGAGTCTCTACGAGCAGTACTTC. Translated, it gives CASKGVRPERNGTSGSLYEQYF.

The CDR3 protein is CASTTGLGYEQYF. CDR3 nucleotide sequence: TGTGCCAGTACAACGGGACTCGGATACGAGCAGTACTTC. The rearrangement uses TRBV19 and TRBJ2-7, with D perhaps matching TRBD2 (6 bases). The germline V gene has CDR1 LNHDA and CDR2 SQIVND (reference sequence). The germline V and J ends were trimmed by 7 bases and 4 bases, with 14 bases remaining between them. The CDR3 has 13 residues.

The chain employs TRBV13 and TRBJ1-2; 9 nucleotides match TRBD1. The CDR3 runs 14 residues. Germline loops: CDR1 PRHDT, CDR2 FYEKMQ (reference sequence). V lost 2 bases, J lost 4 bases, and 2 bases stayed unmatched. The CDR3 loop is CASSLQTGGYGYTF. The CDR3 DNA sequence: TGTGCCAGCAGCTTACAGACAGGGGGCTATGGCTACACCTTC. Full variable domain (rest looked up from reference TRBV13 and TRBJ1-2): AAGVIQSPRHLIKEKRETATLKCYPIPRHDTVYWYQQGPGQDPQFLISFYEKMQSDKGSIPDRFSAQQFSDYHSELNMSSLELGDSALYFCASSLQTGGYGYTFGSGTRLTVV.

Regarding this clone: One end of the junction varies from germline; a read error may be responsible. This chain uses TRBV4-2 with TRBJ1-1, with 10 bases aligning to TRBD1. This CDR3 has 18 residues. Germline V gives CDR1 LGHNA, CDR2 YNFKEQ. The CDR3 nucleotides are TGTGCCAGCAGCCAAGCTAAACCCCCCAGTTTGAGACAGGGGGCGATGGTCTTT. Its translation: CASSQAKPPSLRQGAMVF.

This clone came up a few times. The genes are TRBV27 and TRBJ2-7; the match to TRBD1 covers 10 bases. CDR3 length equals 15 residues. J was trimmed by 4 bases and V by 3 bases; bases with no gene match: 6. Germline V gives CDR1 MNHEY, CDR2 SMNVEV (reference sequence). CDR3 residues: CASSLSKDRGYEQYF. The CDR3 region has the DNA TGTGCCAGCAGTTTGAGTAAGGACAGGGGGTACGAGCAGTACTTC.

The V gene is TRBV7-9, the J gene TRBJ2-5; 8 positions match TRBD1. The V gene's germline CDR1 is SEHNR and CDR2 FQNEAQ (reference sequence). The CDR3 totals 14 residues. V gave up 3 bases and J gave up 5 bases; unmatched junction bases: 5. The CDR3 spells CASSLQGAGETQYF. In DNA, the CDR3 is TGTGCCAGCAGCTTGCAGGGGGCGGGGGAGACCCAGTACTTC.

The sample holds a few counts of this clone. The genes are TRBV7-2 and TRBJ2-2; perhaps TRBD1 as D (5 bases). Germline V gene lookup returns CDR1 SGHTA and CDR2 FQGNSA. The CDR3 covers 17 residues. The germline V and J ends were trimmed by 1 base and 1 base, with 13 bases remaining between them. The CDR3 loop reads CASSLEYVGLNTGELFF. The CDR3 DNA follows: TGTGCCAGCAGCTTAGAATACGTGGGGCTGAACACCGGGGAGCTGTTTTTT.

This clone was detected a few times. The chain links TRBV19 to TRBJ1-4; no firm D call. The length of the CDR3 is 13 residues. The V end was cut by 4 bases, the J end by 2 bases, with 5 bases between. Germline-derived CDR1 and CDR2 are LNHDA and SQIVND (reference sequence). In DNA form, the CDR3 reads TGTGCCAGTAGTAGAGGGACTAATGAAAAACTGTTTTTT. Translation gives CASSRGTNEKLFF.

This clone was counted a few times. The chain uses TRBV11-3 and TRBJ1-2, with a weak D call TRBD1 (6 bases). The CDR3 has 15 residues. Germline V CDR1 and CDR2: SGHNT, YENEEA. Between the trimmed V and J ends, which lost 3 bases and 4 bases, there was a span of 15 bases. The CDR3 DNA sequence: TGTGCCAGCAGCTTTTCAGGGGCGGGTATCTATGGCTACACCTTC. Protein: CASSFSGAGIYGYTF.

This clone has a handful of counts. The chain joins TRBV25-1 to TRBJ2-7, with a possible D match to TRBD1 (5 bases). The CDR3 spans 14 residues. Germline V gives CDR1 MGHDK, CDR2 SYGVNS. Trimming shortened V by 2 bases and J by 0 bases, and 8 bases separated the two germline ends. CDR3 in DNA: TGTGCCAGCAGTGAAACAGGATACTCCTACGAGCAGTACTTC. Translated, it gives CASSETGYSYEQYF.

This clone was detected a few times. CDR3 region: CASSWLAGGPAQYF. CDR3 coding DNA: TGTGCCAGCAGCTGGCTAGCGGGAGGGCCGGCGCAGTATTTT. The chain couples TRBV27 to TRBJ2-3, with 12 bases lining up with TRBD2. Germline CDR1 reads MNHEY; CDR2 reads SMNVEV (reference sequence). This CDR3 contains 14 residues. V was pared by 6 bases and J by 10 bases, with 8 bases of the junction left unmatched.

The rearrangement joins TRBV4-2 to TRBJ2-5, with 10 bases fitting TRBD2. V gave up 0 bases and J gave up 5 bases; unmatched junction bases: 9. This CDR3 comprises 17 residues. Germline-derived CDR1 and CDR2 are LGHNA and YNFKEQ. CDR3 sequence: CASSQDSSGSLGETQYF. In nucleotides, the CDR3 is TGTGCCAGCAGCCAAGATTCTAGCGGGAGTTTGGGGGAGACCCAGTACTTC.

This chain links TRBV2 with TRBJ2-1, with 12 bases fitting TRBD2. With V trimmed by 6 bases and J by 7 bases, 4 bases remained unmatched. The CDR3 loop spans 14 amino acids. Germline V lookup: CDR1 SNHLY, CDR2 FYNNEI. The CDR3 sequence: CASRLAGGKNEQFF. CDR3 nucleotide sequence: TGTGCCAGCAGGCTAGCGGGAGGGAAAAATGAGCAGTTCTTC.

In this sample, this clone turned up a few times. The rearrangement joins TRBV5-8 to TRBJ1-5, with TRBD1 matching over 8 bases. The germline V gene has CDR1 SGHTS and CDR2 YDEGEE. The CDR3 consists of 17 residues. The junction had 13 bases not matched to a gene; V was cut back by 3 bases and J by 5 bases. The chain's CDR3 is CASSSTLLGTGYQPQHF. For the CDR3, the DNA is TGTGCCAGCAGCTCTACGTTACTCGGGACAGGTTATCAGCCCCAGCATTTT.

Comments on this clone: This CDR3 is also generated by other DNA sequences in the sample. The rearrangement links TRBV25-1 to TRBJ1-3, with 10 nucleotides matching TRBD1. This CDR3 contains 15 residues. Germline values: CDR1 MGHDK, CDR2 SYGVNS. The trim removed 6 bases at V and 1 base at J, leaving 3 bases unmatched. CDR3 nucleotides: TGTGCCAGCAGAGGACAGGGGGGATCTGGAAACACCATATATTTT. Translated, it gives CASRGQGGSGNTIYF.

The table lists this clone with a few counts. The V gene is TRBV27, the J gene TRBJ2-2; the match to TRBD1 covers 9 bases. This CDR3 comprises 15 residues. CDR1 is MNHEY and CDR2 is SMNVEV in the germline V gene (reference sequence). J gave up 2 bases and V 6 bases, and 4 bases lay outside the gene matches. CDR3 DNA: TGTGCCAGCAGGGGGACAGGGATTAACACCGGGGAGCTGTTTTTT. It encodes CASRGTGINTGELFF.

This clone was observed a handful of times. At one boundary the junction diverges from the germline segment, which might be a read error. The genes are TRBV20-1 and TRBJ1-1, with 8 bases matching TRBD1. This CDR3 spans 11 amino acids. Germline lookup yields CDR1 DFQATT and CDR2 SNEGSKA (reference sequence). The CDR3 spells CSARDRGEAFF. The CDR3, as DNA: TGCAGTGCAAGAGACAGGGGTGAAGCTTTCTTT.

The chain combines TRBV5-1 with TRBJ1-1, with D unclear. V lost 2 bases to trimming and J lost 2 bases, with 7 bases between them. From germline, CDR1 is SGHRS and CDR2 YFSETQ. The CDR3 runs 13 residues. The CDR3 region has the DNA TGCGCCAGCAGCTTTTCAGAAAACACTGAAGCTTTCTTT. It codes for CASSFSENTEAFF. Based on the CDR3 plus reference TRBV5-1 and TRBJ1-1, the full variable domain is KAGVTQTPRYLIKTRGQQVTLSCSPISGHRSVSWYQQTPGQGLQFLFEYFSETQRNKGNFPGRFSGRQFSNSRSEMNVSTLELGDSALYLCASSFSENTEAFFGQGTRLTVV.

The chain carries TRBV11-2 and TRBJ2-7; weak D call: TRBD2 (6 bases). Germline-derived CDR1 and CDR2 are SGHAT and FQNNGV. Trimming shortened V by 3 bases and J by 3 bases, and 12 bases separated the two germline ends. The CDR3 has 14 residues. As DNA, the CDR3 is TGTGCCAGCAGCTTGGGCGGGACGGGCTACGAGCAGTACTTC. Translation gives CASSLGGTGYEQYF.

This clone was detected a few times. This chain uses TRBV10-3 with TRBJ2-1, with TRBD2 as a possible D gene (6 bases). This CDR3 has 14 residues. Germline CDR1 reads ENHRY; CDR2 reads SYGVKD. Trimming removed 3 bases at V and 2 bases at J, with 8 bases between. The CDR3, as DNA: TGTGCCATCAGTGAAGGCGGGACCTACAATGAGCAGTTCTTC. It specifies CAISEGGTYNEQFF.

V usage is TRBV5-1 and J usage is TRBJ1-3; no definite D call. This CDR3 region has 16 residues. The V gene lost 4 bases and the J gene lost 4 bases, with 18 bases spanning the gap. The germline V gene has CDR1 SGHRS and CDR2 YFSETQ. The CDR3 here is CASSIDTTSKGNTIYF. The DNA for the CDR3 is TGCGCCAGCAGCATCGACACCACCTCCAAGGGAAACACCATATATTTT. The variable domain in full, with the rest retrieved from reference TRBV5-1 and TRBJ1-3, is KAGVTQTPRYLIKTRGQQVTLSCSPISGHRSVSWYQQTPGQGLQFLFEYFSETQRNKGNFPGRFSGRQFSNSRSEMNVSTLELGDSALYLCASSIDTTSKGNTIYFGEGSWLTVV.

This clone occurred a few times. V and J are TRBV6-5 and TRBJ1-2, with unresolved D. The CDR3 extends over 13 amino acids. The V end was cut by 6 bases, the J end by 4 bases, with 12 bases between. In germline, CDR1 is MNHEY, CDR2 SVGAGI. This CDR3 reads CASSPERTYGYTF. The DNA of the CDR3 is TGTGCCAGCAGCCCTGAGCGGACCTATGGCTACACCTTC.

This clone showed up just a few times. This chain uses TRBV5-1 with TRBJ2-5; the match to TRBD2 covers 7 bases. V gave up 7 bases and J gave up 2 bases; unmatched junction bases: 5. Germline V gene sequence: CDR1 SGHRS, CDR2 YFSETQ. CDR3 length: 13 amino acids. The DNA for the CDR3 is TGCGCCAGCCATACTAGCGAGCAAGAGACCCAGTACTTC. Encoded protein: CASHTSEQETQYF.